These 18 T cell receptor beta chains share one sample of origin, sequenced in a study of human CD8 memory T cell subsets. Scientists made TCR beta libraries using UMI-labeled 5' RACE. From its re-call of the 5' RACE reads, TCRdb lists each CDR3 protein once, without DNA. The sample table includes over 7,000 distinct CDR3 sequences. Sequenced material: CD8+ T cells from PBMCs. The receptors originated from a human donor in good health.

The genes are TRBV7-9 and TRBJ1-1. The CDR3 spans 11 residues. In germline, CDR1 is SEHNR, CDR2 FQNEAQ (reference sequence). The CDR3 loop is CASSLGGEAFF.

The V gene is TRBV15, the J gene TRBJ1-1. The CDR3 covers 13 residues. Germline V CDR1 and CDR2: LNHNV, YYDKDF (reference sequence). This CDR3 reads CATSQHTNTEAFF.

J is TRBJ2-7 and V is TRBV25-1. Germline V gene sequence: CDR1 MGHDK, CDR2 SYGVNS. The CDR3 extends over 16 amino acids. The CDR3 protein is CASSELDGSDSYEQYF.

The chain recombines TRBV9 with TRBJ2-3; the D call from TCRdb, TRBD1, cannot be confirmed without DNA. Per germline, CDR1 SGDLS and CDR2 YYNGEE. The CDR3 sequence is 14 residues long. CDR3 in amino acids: CASSGTSAPDTQYF.

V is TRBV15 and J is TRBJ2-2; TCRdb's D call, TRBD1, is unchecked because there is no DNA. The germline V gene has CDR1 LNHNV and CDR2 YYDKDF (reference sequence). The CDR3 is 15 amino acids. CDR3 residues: CATSPRTGEAGELFF. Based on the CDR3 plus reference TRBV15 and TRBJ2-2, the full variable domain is DAMVIQNPRYQVTQFGKPVTLSCSQTLNHNVMYWYQQKSSQAPKLLFHYYDKDFNNEADTPDNFQSRRPNTSFCFLDIRSPGLGDTAMYLCATSPRTGEAGELFFGEGSRLTVL.

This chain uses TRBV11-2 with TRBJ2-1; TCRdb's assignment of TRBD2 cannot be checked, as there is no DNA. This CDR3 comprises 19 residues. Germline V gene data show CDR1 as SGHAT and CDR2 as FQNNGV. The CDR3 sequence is CASSSTGTSGRSSYNEQFF.

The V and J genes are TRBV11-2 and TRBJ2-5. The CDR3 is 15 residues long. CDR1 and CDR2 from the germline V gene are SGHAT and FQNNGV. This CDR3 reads CASSLSGSKQETQYF.

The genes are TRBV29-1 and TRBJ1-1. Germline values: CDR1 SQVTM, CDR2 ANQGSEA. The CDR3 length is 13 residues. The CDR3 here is CSVFLSGNTEAFF.

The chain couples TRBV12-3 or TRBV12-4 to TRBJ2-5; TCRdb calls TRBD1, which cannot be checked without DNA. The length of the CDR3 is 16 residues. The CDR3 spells CASSNPPGKGEETQYF.

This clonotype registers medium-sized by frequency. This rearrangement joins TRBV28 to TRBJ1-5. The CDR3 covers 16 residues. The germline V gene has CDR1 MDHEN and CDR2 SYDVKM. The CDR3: CASTPPGSYSNQPQHF.

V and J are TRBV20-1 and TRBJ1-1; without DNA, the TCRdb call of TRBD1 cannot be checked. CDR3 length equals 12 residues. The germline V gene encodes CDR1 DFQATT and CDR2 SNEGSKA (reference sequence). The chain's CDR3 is CSARTGDTEAFF.

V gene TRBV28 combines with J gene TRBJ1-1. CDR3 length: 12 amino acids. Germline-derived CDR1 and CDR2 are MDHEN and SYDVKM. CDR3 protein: CASLGGLGVAFF.

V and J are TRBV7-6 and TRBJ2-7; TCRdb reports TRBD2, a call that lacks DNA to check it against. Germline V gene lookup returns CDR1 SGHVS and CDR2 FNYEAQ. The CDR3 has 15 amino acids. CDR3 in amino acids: CASSNGLSGAYEQYF.

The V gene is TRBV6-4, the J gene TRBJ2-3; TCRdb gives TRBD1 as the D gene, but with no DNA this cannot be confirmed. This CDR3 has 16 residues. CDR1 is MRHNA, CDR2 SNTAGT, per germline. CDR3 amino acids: CASSAPSPGGADTQYF.

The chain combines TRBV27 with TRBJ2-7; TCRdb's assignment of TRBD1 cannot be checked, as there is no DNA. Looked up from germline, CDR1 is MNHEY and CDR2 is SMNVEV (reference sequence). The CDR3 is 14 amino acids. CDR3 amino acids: CASSTGTGPYEQYF.

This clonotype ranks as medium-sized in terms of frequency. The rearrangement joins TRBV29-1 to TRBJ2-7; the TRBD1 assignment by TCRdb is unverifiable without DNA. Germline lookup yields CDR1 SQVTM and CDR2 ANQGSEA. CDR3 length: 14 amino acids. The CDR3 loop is CSVGGESSLDEQYF.

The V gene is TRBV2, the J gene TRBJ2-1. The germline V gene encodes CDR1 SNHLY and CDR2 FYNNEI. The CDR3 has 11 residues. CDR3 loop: CASRYYNEQFF.

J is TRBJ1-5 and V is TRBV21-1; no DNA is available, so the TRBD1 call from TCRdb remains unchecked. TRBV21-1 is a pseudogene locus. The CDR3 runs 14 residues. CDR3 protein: CASSKGPRAQPQHF.